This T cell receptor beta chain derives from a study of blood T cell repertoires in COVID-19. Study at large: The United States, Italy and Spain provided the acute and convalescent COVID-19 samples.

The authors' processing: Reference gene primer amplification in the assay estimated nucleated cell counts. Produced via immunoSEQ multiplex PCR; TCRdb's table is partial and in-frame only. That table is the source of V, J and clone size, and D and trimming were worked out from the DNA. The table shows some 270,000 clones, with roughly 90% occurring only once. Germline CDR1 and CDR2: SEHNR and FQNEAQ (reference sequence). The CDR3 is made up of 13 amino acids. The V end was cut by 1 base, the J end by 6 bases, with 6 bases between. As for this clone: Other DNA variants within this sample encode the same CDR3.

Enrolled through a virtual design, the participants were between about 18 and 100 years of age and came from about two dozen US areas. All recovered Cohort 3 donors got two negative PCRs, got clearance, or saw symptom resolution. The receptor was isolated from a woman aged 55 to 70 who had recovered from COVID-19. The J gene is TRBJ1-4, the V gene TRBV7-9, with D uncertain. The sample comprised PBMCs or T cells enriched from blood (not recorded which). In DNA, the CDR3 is TGTGCCAGCAGCTTAGGAGTTGATGAAAAACTGTTTTTT. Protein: CASSLGVDEKLFF. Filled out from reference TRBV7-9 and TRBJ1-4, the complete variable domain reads DTGVSQNPRHKITKRGQNVTFRCDPISEHNRLYWYRQTLGQGPEFLTYFQNEAQLEKSRLLSDRFSAERPKGSFSTLEIQRTEQGDSAMYLCASSLGVDEKLFFGSGTQLSVL.